This T cell receptor (beta chain) derives from a study of blood T cells in healthy people across ages (dated by TCRdb to the mid-2010s). Study-wide context: In model experiments, template switching captured about one uniquely barcoded TCR beta cDNA molecule for every two T cells. The study measured age-related changes in TCR beta repertoire diversity using deep sequencing normalized with unique cDNA molecular identifiers. The donors were split into four age groups: young (average around 17 years), middle-aged (39), aged (about 62) and long-lived (over 75). To avoid experimental bias, donors of different ages were randomly spread across the sequencing lanes. Two additional independent replicas of 1 million unique cDNA reads from the same blood draw were analyzed for two donors (one aged 18 to 30 and one aged 80 or older).

Library construction relied on 5' RACE. Sequencing instrument: Illumina HiSeq 2500. The second PCR ran for about 6 to 12 cycles and used a J-beta primer mix along with a sample-barcoded 5' primer. A template-switch 5' adaptor carrying 12 random nucleotides introduced a unique molecular identifier onto each TCR beta cDNA molecule. At least 2.5 million CDR3-containing paired-end reads were obtained from each sample. First-strand cDNA was synthesized from all RNA with the Mint cDNA synthesis kit, primed by a TRBC-specific oligonucleotide. All cDNA was treated with uracil-DNA glycosylase and then went through a first 18-cycle PCR with the universal primers M1SS and BC2_uni_R. The authors' pipeline ran thus. Normalization of each sample was performed by random selection of 1 million high-quality reads, each carrying a distinct molecular identifier. Reads with shared molecular identifiers were discarded instead of being binned into consensus sequences. MiTCR, set to a Q25 quality threshold and the strictest error-elimination algorithm, was used for CDR3 identification, clonotype clustering and error correction. Lower-bound total TCR beta diversity was estimated with a nonparametric unseen species model using Euler transformation. TCRdb reworked the public reads: Q25 trimming with fastp, MiXCR clone assembly, productive beta chains retained. All rows with the same CDR3 protein become a single entry with the most common DNA and genes. These V and J calls are TCRdb output, not the study's own analysis. This sample comprises more than 650,000 distinct CDR3 sequences, 22% of them detected only once. The top ten constitute 20% to 25% of the sample.

This clonotype was seen more than once but under ten times. Its binding antigen is unknown. Within one base of it there is no much larger clone, and no base qualities were kept. The cysteine opens and the phenylalanine closes a CDR3 of 12 amino acids. Just CDR3 DNA is preserved here, 36 bases in frame from base 1. V was cut back by 1 base and J by 5 bases, leaving a gap of 6 bases between them. Beyond this particular receptor, the publication reports: Estimates of total diversity from one million sequenced T cells were regarded as lower bounds and underestimates. Donor CMV infection status was unknown, potentially confounding age-related changes in expanded clonotypes. As age increased, observed TCR beta diversity per million T cells dropped in a roughly linear way, and a significant reduction was already evident by age about 40. Because profiling used bulk unsorted PBMCs, naive and antigen-experienced compartments could not be compared conclusively. There was a strong correlation between observed TCR beta diversity and the percentage of naive T cells measured by flow cytometry. Compared with the aged group, the long-lived group had more naive CD4+ T cells, fewer expanded clones and increased TCR diversity, suggesting age selection.

Systemically healthy Caucasian individuals from Russia, 35 to 40 in total and aged about 6 to 90 years, were included as donors. Each donor gave ten milliliters of peripheral blood, collected into EDTA-treated Vacutainer tubes. Ficoll-Paque density-gradient centrifugation was used to isolate PBMCs, with at least 7 million per sample. Total RNA was extracted from PBMCs with Trizol reagent, with at least 5 micrograms obtained per sample. Naive CD45RAhigh/CD27high T cell percentages were measured by flow cytometry on a PBMC aliquot from every donor. What was sequenced was blood. The sequence is built from TRBV12-3 or TRBV12-4 and TRBJ2-7; the D gene remains uncertain. The sequence was collected from a man between 65 and 85 years old in good health. The sequence in DNA is TGTGCCAGCAGTTTAGGCAGGAACGAGCAGTACTTC. This is translated as CASSLGRNEQYF.